The 32 T cell receptor beta chains given below trace back to one sample, sequenced in a study of vaccination and CD4 T cells after COVID-19. The Oncomine TCR Beta short-read assay sequenced DNA from cultured CD4+ T cells. TCRdb independently ran MiXCR on the PCR reads; one entry per CDR3 protein. Here the sample spans approximately 6,000 distinct CDR3 sequences, about 32% being singletons. Specified treatment: approximately nine-day PBMC culture with coronavirus spike peptide pools or control peptides (ViraFEST assay). Collection of the unexposed donor's CD4+ T cells took place before the COVID-19 pandemic (2011-2018). These TCRs are of unknown antigen specificity. Sequencing input: CD4+ T cells from blood, cultured in vitro. The receptors here all came from a human donor in good health.

The J gene is TRBJ2-3, the V gene TRBV2; D unresolved. Germline V gene sequence: CDR1 SNHLY, CDR2 FYNNEI. V was trimmed by 7 bases and J by 0 bases, leaving 14 bases between them. The CDR3 runs 15 residues. CDR3 sequence (DNA): TGTGCCAGCATCCCGGGTCAGCCCAGCACAGATACGCAGTATTTT. This encodes CASIPGQPSTDTQYF.

The rearrangement links TRBV20-1 to TRBJ1-1; D ambiguous. The V gene lost 0 bases and the J gene lost 3 bases, with 17 bases spanning the gap. The germline CDR1 and CDR2 sequences are DFQATT and SNEGSKA (reference sequence). The CDR3 totals 16 residues. The CDR3 DNA reads TGCAGTGCTAGAGATAGACTACGCTATGAAGACACTGAAGCTTTCTTT. Its translation: CSARDRLRYEDTEAFF.

The rearrangement links TRBV5-5 to TRBJ1-2; 8 positions agree with TRBD1. CDR1 is SGHKS and CDR2 is YYEKEE in the germline V gene (reference sequence). V shed 4 bases, J shed 8 bases, and the junction held 4 bases outside the gene matches. The CDR3 extends over 12 amino acids. CDR3 region: CASSPDRDGYTF. CDR3 sequence (DNA): TGTGCCAGCAGCCCGGACAGGGACGGCTACACCTTC.

The rearrangement links TRBV6-5 to TRBJ1-5; no reliable D call. This CDR3 has 13 amino acids. In germline, CDR1 is MNHEY, CDR2 SVGAGI. Between the trimmed V and J ends, which lost 0 bases and 4 bases, there was a span of 4 bases. The CDR3 is CASSYSRNQPQHF. CDR3 DNA: TGTGCCAGCAGTTACTCCCGTAATCAGCCCCAGCATTTT.

This rearrangement joins TRBV29-1 to TRBJ1-5; tentative D call: TRBD1 (6 bases). Germline lookup yields CDR1 SQVTM and CDR2 ANQGSEA. V shed 4 bases and J shed 3 bases, with 7 bases lying between them. The CDR3 spans 12 residues. In DNA form, the CDR3 reads TGCAGCGTTGCAGGGGACAATCAGCCCCAGCATTTT. Translated: CSVAGDNQPQHF.

The chain links TRBV6-1 to TRBJ1-1; D not certain. The V gene's germline CDR1 is MNHNS and CDR2 SASEGT. Trimming removed 7 bases at V and 4 bases at J, with 13 bases between. The CDR3 consists of 13 residues. CDR3 in DNA: TGTGCCAGCAATTTGGTGGGAGGCACTGAAGCTTTCTTT. Residues: CASNLVGGTEAFF.

This chain joins TRBV9 and TRBJ1-2, with D perhaps matching TRBD1 (6 bases). Trimming took off 4 bases at V and 4 bases at J, with 17 bases between the two ends. The CDR3 has 15 amino acids. Germline CDR1 is SGDLS and CDR2 is YYNGEE. The CDR3 nucleotides are TGTGCCAGCAGCCCCTCGACAGGCAACCTCTATGGCTACACCTTC. Translated: CASSPSTGNLYGYTF.

V usage is TRBV7-3 and J usage is TRBJ2-7, with TRBD1 matching 7 bases. The CDR3 runs to 14 residues. Germline trimming cut 0 bases from V and 5 bases from J; bases unmatched to any gene: 4. Germline lookup yields CDR1 SGHTA and CDR2 FQGTGA. Here the CDR3 reads CASSLTRDSHEQYF. Written as DNA, the CDR3 is TGTGCCAGCAGCTTAACCCGGGACAGTCACGAGCAGTACTTC. Full variable domain (outside the CDR3, taken from reference TRBV7-3 and TRBJ2-7): GAGVSQTPSNKVTEKGKYVELRCDPISGHTALYWYRQSLGQGPEFLIYFQGTGAADDSGLPNDRFFAVRPEGSVSTLKIQRTERGDSAVYLCASSLTRDSHEQYFGPGTRLTVT.

This clonotype has only one observation. V is TRBV6-1 and J is TRBJ2-7, with TRBD1 identical over 10 bases. The junction had 8 bases not matched to a gene; V was cut back by 7 bases and J by 2 bases. From germline, CDR1 is MNHNS and CDR2 SASEGT. The CDR3 totals 15 residues. CDR3 DNA: TGTGCCAGCACCTATTCGGGGACAGGGGCCTACGAGCAGTACTTC. Protein product: CASTYSGTGAYEQYF.

The chain employs TRBV28 and TRBJ1-1; D unclear. From germline, CDR1 is MDHEN and CDR2 SYDVKM. CDR3 length equals 12 residues. Between the trimmed V and J ends, which lost 5 bases and 1 base, there was a span of 5 bases. The chain's CDR3 is CASSRGNTEAFF. DNA for the CDR3: TGTGCCAGCAGTAGAGGGAACACTGAAGCTTTCTTT.

As regards this clonotype: Given a much more abundant clone one base away, this may be a read error. V gene TRBV20-1 combines with J gene TRBJ1-3; D is uncertain. The germline V gene encodes CDR1 DFQATT and CDR2 SNEGSKA (reference sequence). This CDR3 region has 12 residues. CDR3 protein: CSVQDSGNTMYF. CDR3 sequence (DNA): TGCAGTGTTCAGGACTCTGGAAACACCATGTATTTT.

J is TRBJ2-3 and V is TRBV6-2 or TRBV6-3, with 10 nucleotides matching TRBD1. Losses at the gene ends were 8 bases for V and 1 base for J; bases not matched to a gene: 0. The CDR3 runs to 13 residues. The germline V gene has CDR1 MNHEY and CDR2 SVGEGT. Here the CDR3 reads CASGTGGTDTQYF. The DNA of the CDR3 is TGTGCCAGCGGGACAGGGGGCACAGATACGCAGTATTTT.

In its sample, this clonotype was seen a few times. For the CDR3, the DNA is TGTGCCAGCAGGAAAACACAGGGGTACGAGCAGTACTTC. Translating gives CASRKTQGYEQYF. The J gene is TRBJ2-7, the V gene TRBV6-1, with TRBD1 matching over 7 bases. The germline V gene has CDR1 MNHNS and CDR2 SASEGT. The CDR3 covers 13 residues. V shed 6 bases and J 4 bases; nucleotides not matched to a gene: 6.

The V call is TRBV29-1, the J call TRBJ2-5; no firm D call. Germline CDR1 reads SQVTM; CDR2 reads ANQGSEA. V lost 5 bases, J lost 1 base, and 8 bases lay in between. The CDR3 length is 12 residues. CDR3 protein: CSVYGVQETQYF. The CDR3 nucleotides are TGCAGCGTTTACGGAGTCCAAGAGACCCAGTACTTC. Filled out from reference TRBV29-1 and TRBJ2-5, the complete variable domain reads SAVISQKPSRDICQRGTSLTIQCQVDSQVTMMFWYRQQPGQSLTLIATANQGSEATYESGFVIDKFPISRPNLTFSTLTVSNMSPEDSSIYLCSVYGVQETQYFGPGTRLLVL.

CDR3 residues: CVTGPSQPQHF. The CDR3 DNA follows: TGTGTGACAGGGCCCAGTCAGCCCCAGCATTTT. The chain recombines TRBV6-1 with TRBJ1-5; 7 nucleotides align to TRBD1. Germline V gene data show CDR1 as MNHNS and CDR2 as SASEGT. This CDR3 is built from 11 residues.

This sequence joins TRBV14 and TRBJ1-1; no clear D gene. V lost 2 bases and J 4 bases, leaving 8 bases between the germline ends. Germline-derived CDR1 and CDR2 are SGHDN and FVKESK. This CDR3 region has 13 residues. The CDR3 DNA follows: TGTGCCAGCAGCCAAACATTGGGCACTGAAGCTTTCTTT. Translating gives CASSQTLGTEAFF.

There are a few counts of this clonotype. This chain connects TRBV7-8 to TRBJ1-2; 11 bases are shared with TRBD1. Germline V gene sequence: CDR1 SGHVS, CDR2 FQNEAQ. The CDR3 extends over 14 amino acids. V gave up 4 bases and J gave up 3 bases; unmatched junction bases: 1. CDR3 sequence: CASSSGQGDYGYTF. The CDR3 nucleotides are TGTGCCAGCAGCTCGGGACAGGGGGACTATGGCTACACCTTC.

The chain joins TRBV5-8 to TRBJ2-5; no clear D. Germline assignment: CDR1 SGHTS and CDR2 YDEGEE. This CDR3 is 14 amino acids long. V was cut by 1 base and J by 5 bases, with 12 bases left in between. CDR3 nucleotide sequence: TGTGCCAGCAGCTTGAAAGGGTTGGAGGAGACCCAGTACTTC. This sequence encodes CASSLKGLEETQYF.

By share of the sample, this clonotype is large. This chain links TRBV30 with TRBJ1-2; D is perhaps TRBD1 (5 bases). CDR1 and CDR2 (germline): GTSNPN, SVGIG (reference sequence). The V gene lost 2 bases and the J gene lost 2 bases, with 9 bases spanning the gap. This CDR3 is 13 amino acids long. This chain's CDR3 is CAWSKQANYGYTF. The CDR3 DNA is TGTGCCTGGAGTAAACAGGCGAACTATGGCTACACCTTC.

This clonotype showed up just a few times. This chain connects TRBV20-1 to TRBJ1-2; no firm D call. The CDR3 loop spans 12 amino acids. V lost 1 base and J 8 bases, leaving 11 bases between the germline ends. Germline CDR1 and CDR2: DFQATT and SNEGSKA (reference sequence). The CDR3: CSARAPFGGYTF. The CDR3 DNA reads TGCAGTGCTAGAGCCCCCTTTGGCGGCTACACCTTC.

This clonotype was seen only a few times. The chain joins TRBV29-1 to TRBJ2-3; possible D gene TRBD1, 6 bases. CDR1 and CDR2 from the germline V gene are SQVTM and ANQGSEA. This CDR3 is built from 15 residues. V shed 5 bases and J shed 0 bases, with 15 bases lying between them. The CDR3 region is CSVKRTGPSTDTQYF. For the CDR3, the DNA is TGCAGCGTTAAACGCACAGGGCCTAGCACAGATACGCAGTATTTT.

The J gene is TRBJ2-5, the V gene TRBV5-1; 7 bases align to TRBD2. The CDR3 extends over 15 amino acids. Unmatched junction bases numbered 3, after V lost 0 bases and J lost 1 base. CDR1 and CDR2 (germline): SGHRS, YFSETQ. In DNA form, the CDR3 reads TGCGCCAGCAGCTTGGTGAGCGGGGCCCAAGAGACCCAGTACTTC. It yields the protein CASSLVSGAQETQYF. The full variable domain, rest sourced from reference TRBV5-1 and TRBJ2-5, is KAGVTQTPRYLIKTRGQQVTLSCSPISGHRSVSWYQQTPGQGLQFLFEYFSETQRNKGNFPGRFSGRQFSNSRSEMNVSTLELGDSALYLCASSLVSGAQETQYFGPGTRLLVL.

This chain connects TRBV2 to TRBJ2-3, with TRBD2 matching 10 bases. The V segment lost 7 bases and the J segment 2 bases; nucleotides outside the gene matches: 6. The CDR3 sequence is 15 residues long. The germline CDR1 and CDR2 sequences are SNHLY and FYNNEI. The CDR3 sequence is CASNSGGLYTDTQYF. The DNA of the CDR3 is TGTGCCAGCAATAGCGGGGGGCTTTACACAGATACGCAGTATTTT.

The chain employs TRBV11-2 and TRBJ1-1; D is possibly TRBD1 (5 bases). With 0 bases removed from V and 5 bases from J, the gap between germline ends came to 13 bases. CDR3 size: 15 residues. Germline-derived CDR1 and CDR2 are SGHAT and FQNNGV. The CDR3 nucleotides read TGTGCCAGCAGCTTAGAGGGGCGTTTGGGGACTGAAGCTTTCTTT. Translated: CASSLEGRLGTEAFF.

The V gene is TRBV5-1, the J gene TRBJ2-5; 7 bases map to TRBD2. The length of the CDR3 is 13 residues. With 0 bases clipped from V and 7 bases from J, the junction kept 3 bases outside the gene matches. Germline values: CDR1 SGHRS, CDR2 YFSETQ. In DNA, the CDR3 is TGCGCCAGCAGCTTGGCGGTAGCGGGGACCCAGTACTTC. As protein: CASSLAVAGTQYF.

This clonotype was seen a single time. V is TRBV5-1 and J is TRBJ2-7; D not certain. Trimming took 0 bases from V and 6 from J, leaving 13 bases between them. The germline CDR1 and CDR2 sequences are SGHRS and YFSETQ. The CDR3 extends over 14 amino acids. CDR3 nucleotide sequence: TGCGCCAGCAGCTTGGAATTGGGAACGGGCGAGCAGTACTTC. Translated: CASSLELGTGEQYF.

The V and J genes are TRBV29-1 and TRBJ1-1; 9 nucleotides match TRBD1. V lost 8 bases and J lost 6; bases outside the gene matches: 10. The CDR3 is made up of 13 amino acids. Germline loops: CDR1 SQVTM, CDR2 ANQGSEA. The CDR3 coding sequence is TGCAGCCAAACACAGGGGGCGTCCCCTGAAGCTTTCTTT. This translates into CSQTQGASPEAFF.

CDR3 protein: CASSYDRGSYNEQFF. In nucleotides, the CDR3 is TGTGCCAGCAGTTACGACAGGGGATCCTACAATGAGCAGTTCTTC. V usage is TRBV6-5 and J usage is TRBJ2-1, with 8 bases aligning to TRBD1. CDR3 length: 15 amino acids. Germline loops: CDR1 MNHEY, CDR2 SVGAGI. Germline trimming cut 2 bases from V and 1 base from J; bases unmatched to any gene: 1.

The CDR3, as DNA: TGCGCCAGCAAGCAGGGGGGAGTCAACTATGGCTACACCTTC. This encodes CASKQGGVNYGYTF. The rearrangement uses TRBV5-1 and TRBJ1-2; 7 bases align to TRBD1. Losses at the gene ends were 6 bases for V and 2 bases for J; bases not matched to a gene: 7. CDR1 is SGHRS and CDR2 is YFSETQ in the germline V gene. This CDR3 region has 14 residues.

The chain carries TRBV6-1 and TRBJ2-7, with TRBD1 as a possible D gene (5 bases). Germline values: CDR1 MNHNS, CDR2 SASEGT. The CDR3 has 13 residues. Trimming removed 5 bases from V and 3 bases from J, with 11 bases in between. The CDR3: CASSRDSIYEQYF. CDR3 coding DNA: TGTGCCAGCAGTAGAGACAGTATCTACGAGCAGTACTTC.

The genes are TRBV14 and TRBJ2-4, with 9 bases identical to TRBD1. CDR3 length: 13 residues. After removal of 3 bases from V and 7 bases from J, the junction contained 1 base not matched to a gene. The germline CDR1 and CDR2 sequences are SGHDN and FVKESK. CDR3 amino acids: CASSQGTGNIQYF. For the CDR3, the DNA is TGTGCCAGCAGCCAGGGGACAGGGAACATTCAGTACTTC.

The chain couples TRBV12-3 or TRBV12-4 to TRBJ1-1; 9 positions agree with TRBD1. The CDR3 totals 16 residues. J gave up 1 base and V 6 bases, and 9 bases lay outside the gene matches. The CDR3 reads CASRAGTGKSNTEAFF. DNA of the CDR3: TGTGCCAGCAGAGCCGGGACAGGGAAGTCGAACACTGAAGCTTTCTTT.